A selection of T cell receptor beta chains follows, all from one sample in a study of blood T cell repertoires in COVID-19. Method: immunoSEQ multiplex PCR; TCRdb's copy keeps in-frame clones and lacks some. The table includes approximately 52,000 clones, approximately 84% detected once. Sequenced: peripheral blood. The receptors come from a man aged 70 or older with acute or convalescent COVID-19. Both conserved end residues are part of each CDR3. The D gene is left open where the match is weak. Not all rows give a size; the values are once, few, many and, for expanded clones, a class.

J	D	V	size	CDR3	DNA
TRBJ1-1	.	TRBV5-6	.	CASSLGLGAVNTEAFF	TGTGCCAGCAGCTTGGGACTGGGGGCAGTTAACACTGAAGCTTTCTTT
TRBJ2-7	.	TRBV4-1	.	CASSLVPGSEQYF	TGCGCCAGCAGCCTCGTCCCGGGGTCCGAGCAGTACTTC
TRBJ1-2	TRBD1	TRBV6-2/TRBV6-3	.	CASSSRGGSNYGYTF	TGTGCCAGCAGTTCTCGAGGGGGCTCTAACTATGGCTACACCTTC
TRBJ1-1	TRBD1	TRBV6-5	.	CASRRQGETEAFF	TGTGCCAGCCGTCGACAGGGGGAGACTGAAGCTTTCTTT
TRBJ1-4	TRBD1	TRBV6-2/TRBV6-3	once	CASSWRGQGGEKLFF	TGTGCCAGCAGCTGGCGGGGACAGGGAGGTGAAAAACTGTTTTTT
TRBJ1-2	.	TRBV3-1/TRBV3-2	.	CASSQGELGYTF	TGTGCCAGCAGCCAAGGAGAATTGGGCTACACCTTC
TRBJ2-5	TRBD2	TRBV9	.	CASSLTSLETQYF	TGTGCCAGCAGCTTGACTAGCTTAGAGACCCAGTACTTC
TRBJ2-4	TRBD2	TRBV7-9	.	CASSPLGTSGTGTKNIQYF	TGTGCCAGCAGCCCATTGGGGACTAGCGGGACAGGGACCAAAAACATTCAGTACTTC
TRBJ1-5	.	TRBV6-2/TRBV6-3	.	CASSLRPQGQPQHF	TGTGCCAGCAGCCTTAGGCCGCAGGGGCAGCCCCAGCATTTT
TRBJ1-1	TRBD1	TRBV5-1	.	CASETGGRTEAFF	TGCGCCAGCGAAACAGGGGGCAGAACTGAAGCTTTCTTT
TRBJ1-1	.	TRBV2	.	CASRTDMNTEAFF	TGTGCCAGCAGGACAGATATGAACACTGAAGCTTTCTTT
TRBJ1-2	.	TRBV5-1	.	CASSIKRTALGEGYTF	TGCGCCAGCAGCATTAAACGGACAGCGTTGGGGGAAGGCTACACCTTC
TRBJ2-4	.	TRBV4-3	.	CASSQDSSRGGKNIQYF	TGCGCCAGCAGCCAAGATAGCTCCCGAGGGGGCAAAAACATTCAGTACTTC
TRBJ2-5	.	TRBV12-3/TRBV12-4	.	CASSPGVEETQYF	TGTGCCAGCAGTCCAGGGGTCGAGGAGACCCAGTACTTC
TRBJ2-2	TRBD2	TRBV9	.	CASSYGLAGLGGELFF	TGTGCCAGCAGCTACGGACTAGCGGGTTTAGGCGGGGAGCTGTTTTTT
TRBJ2-3	TRBD2	TRBV7-8	.	CASSSPGLPFFTDTQYF	TGTGCCAGCAGCTCCCCGGGACTACCGTTTTTCACAGATACGCAGTATTTT
TRBJ1-5	.	TRBV7-2	.	CASSLGATSNQPQHF	TGTGCCAGCAGCTTGGGAGCAACTAGCAATCAGCCCCAGCATTTT
TRBJ2-1	TRBD2	TRBV30	.	CAWSTRGGDNEQFF	TGTGCCTGGAGTACCCGTGGGGGGGACAATGAGCAGTTCTTC
TRBJ1-4	TRBD1	TRBV30	.	CAWRQGAEKLFF	TGTGCCTGGCGGCAGGGGGCTGAAAAACTGTTTTTT
TRBJ2-3	TRBD1	TRBV5-1	.	CASSGQGAGADTQYF	TGCGCCAGCAGCGGACAGGGGGCAGGGGCAGATACGCAGTATTTT
TRBJ1-1	TRBD1	TRBV14	once	CASSQGTAEYTEAFF	TGTGCCAGCAGCCAGGGGACAGCTGAGTACACTGAAGCTTTCTTT
TRBJ2-7	TRBD2	TRBV5-1	.	CASSPGLTSSYEQYF	TGCGCCAGCAGCCCGGGACTAACATCCTCCTACGAGCAGTACTTC
TRBJ2-7	TRBD1	TRBV20-1	once	CSASKGQFFYEQYF	TGCAGTGCTAGTAAGGGACAGTTTTTTTACGAGCAGTACTTC
TRBJ1-5	.	TRBV7-2	.	CASSLQGSSNQPQHF	TGTGCCAGCAGCTTGCAGGGTTCTAGCAATCAGCCCCAGCATTTT
TRBJ2-7	.	TRBV12-3/TRBV12-4	.	CASSLRGLQYF	TGTGCCAGCAGTCTCAGGGGCCTCCAGTACTTC
TRBJ2-4	.	TRBV7-2	.	CASSPRRDISAKNIQYF	TGTGCCAGCAGCCCCAGACGGGACATCTCAGCCAAAAACATTCAGTACTTC
TRBJ1-1	.	TRBV9	.	CASSTRENTEAFF	TGTGCCAGCAGCACTAGAGAGAACACTGAAGCTTTCTTT
TRBJ1-5	TRBD1	TRBV5-8	.	CASSLGDRARGQPQHF	TGTGCCAGCAGCTTGGGGGACAGGGCCCGAGGTCAGCCCCAGCATTTT
TRBJ2-1	.	TRBV7-6	.	CASSRQAAGSYNEQFF	TGTGCCAGCAGCCGCCAGGCGGCGGGCTCCTACAATGAGCAGTTCTTC
TRBJ1-5	.	TRBV27	.	CASSLSIYRDSNQPQHF	TGTGCCAGCAGTTTATCTATTTACAGGGATAGCAATCAGCCCCAGCATTTT
TRBJ1-1	.	TRBV6-2/TRBV6-3	.	CASSYTGHTEAFF	TGTGCCAGCAGTTACACAGGTCACACTGAAGCTTTCTTT
TRBJ2-7	.	TRBV24-1	.	CATSDSRIQSLHEQYF	TGTGCCACCAGTGATTCACGCATACAGTCCCTTCATGAGCAGTACTTC
TRBJ2-1	TRBD2	TRBV9	.	CASSSAGGSNEQFF	TGTGCCAGCAGCTCGGCCGGGGGGAGCAATGAGCAGTTCTTC
TRBJ2-1	TRBD2	TRBV9	.	CASSVARLAGHNEQFF	TGTGCCAGCAGCGTAGCTAGACTAGCGGGCCACAATGAGCAGTTCTTC
TRBJ1-5	TRBD1	TRBV29-1	.	CSVAFGTGVNQPQHF	TGCAGCGTTGCGTTCGGGACAGGGGTCAATCAGCCCCAGCATTTT
TRBJ2-2	TRBD2	TRBV27	.	CASTPSAGGTGELFF	TGTGCCAGCACCCCCTCAGCGGGGGGGACCGGGGAGCTGTTTTTT
TRBJ2-3	.	TRBV19	.	CASSIRGQGYQYF	TGTGCCAGTAGTATTAGAGGGCAGGGGTATCAGTATTTT
TRBJ2-3	.	TRBV4-1	.	CASSQVTGTDTQYF	TGCGCCAGCAGCCAAGTTACGGGAACAGATACGCAGTATTTT
TRBJ2-7	TRBD2	TRBV30	.	CAWRGVAGSYEQYF	TGTGCCTGGCGTGGAGTAGCGGGATCCTACGAGCAGTACTTC
TRBJ1-2	TRBD1	TRBV19	.	CASSIRADRDGYTF	TGTGCCAGTAGTATAAGGGCGGACAGGGACGGCTACACCTTC